This T cell receptor beta chain derives from a study of CD8+ T cells in alopecia areata. Study at large: Using the percentage of affected scalp area, treated patients' severity was scored.

Treatment indicated: oral pan-JAK inhibitor, 5-10 mg twice daily. Lesional scalp tissue (obtained by punch biopsy) and peripheral blood were collected from alopecia areata patients. The germline CDR1 and CDR2 sequences are GTSNPN and SVGIG (reference sequence). The CDR3 contains 16 residues. Trimming took 3 bases from V and 4 from J, leaving 21 bases between them. After isolation, RNA underwent reverse transcription to generate cDNA as the sequencing template. Clones were read by immunoSEQ multiplex PCR, and TCRdb kept only the in-frame ones, dropping some. The sample gives 150,000 to 250,000 clones, about three fifths of which show up once; 3% to 3.5% is in the top ten.

The V and J genes are TRBV30 and TRBJ1-2; D unresolved. The receptor was isolated from a human donor with alopecia areata. The material was CD4+ T cells sorted from blood, obtained at week 4, from a patient treated with tofacitinib. The CDR3 loop reads CAWRTTRPEPFYGYTF. The CDR3 DNA reads TGTGCCTGGAGAACCACCCGCCCAGAACCATTCTATGGCTACACCTTC.